The subject of this entry is one T cell receptor (beta chain). This receptor's antigen is unknown. Per-base qualities were not stored, and no clone one base away is much larger. The entry originates in a study of cytomegalovirus exposure and HLA in healthy donors (dated 2017 in TCRdb). Concerning the study at large: According to an earlier analysis of around 600 of the donors, some 180 million T cells yielded 100 million or so unique TCR beta sequences and 276 Gb of sequence data. An early release that covered roughly 600 HLA-typed donors contained about 300 gigabases of sequencing data and 85 million to 100 million unique TCR sequences. The genetic ancestry cluster associated with self-reported Caucasian donors included roughly four fifths of the approximately 410 genotyped donors. The study aimed to test whether signatures of past pathogen exposure could be identified by cataloging public T cell receptors. The study used immunosequencing to profile the T cell repertoires of about 670 subjects and linked those repertoires to cytomegalovirus serostatus. A separate validation cohort of roughly 130 different subjects was used in addition to the roughly 670-subject first cohort. To predict cytomegalovirus infection status, the study brought together high-throughput TCR immunosequencing, statistical association of individual TCRs with disease status, and machine learning. A later analysis re-analyzed previously published TCR beta repertoires from roughly 690 donors and added high-resolution HLA genotyping to study TCR occurrence patterns. Rather than using new phenotypic data, the later analysis identified candidate immune exposures from TCR beta sequences and from how often those sequences occurred across donors. In an earlier analysis of 500 to 650 of the donors, high-throughput TCR beta sequencing was used to judge whether each TCR beta V gene segment behaved as functional or pseudogenic. Donor age, sex, ethnicity and CMV serostatus were compiled alongside the repertoire data. A later genetic analysis took genome-wide SNP genotypes for about 55% of the roughly 700 donors and used that subset as a discovery cohort. Every discovery cohort repertoire had been produced on one sequencing platform. HLA typing included class I and class II loci at four-digit resolution. The number of donors typed differed by locus, with roughly 620-630 for A, B, C, DRB1 and DQB1, over 500 for DQA1, 600 to 610 for DPA1, and 400 to 490 for DPB1. Because of strong linkage in the cohort, five DR-DQ haplotypes were treated as single units for association and clustering. Among 398 genotyped donors of the cohort, an average of approximately 240,000 unique TCR beta nucleotide sequences was sequenced per donor, of which about 19% were non-productive. The paper as a whole reports these results and caveats: The only immune exposure information available for the cohort was CMV serostatus. A further reported finding was that TCR beta sequences accurately predicted the HLA-A and HLA-B alleles for most subjects in the first cohort. Linkage disequilibrium might explain the correlated functional status among segregating V segments, but an unknown experimental factor could not be excluded. Three of the identified cytomegalovirus-associated TCR beta chains were confirmed in vitro to be specific for cytomegalovirus antigens. A later genetic analysis associated a missense DCLRE1C variant with V-gene and J-gene trimming of TCR beta chains, and an independent cohort replicated the association. Roughly uniform sequencing depth across donors was assumed in presence/absence analyses, although this assumption may not hold. Because counts were too low, about 15 rarely observed V segments, including chromosome 9 orphons, were left out of the earlier analysis of 587 of the donors. Most CMV-associated TCR beta chains appeared to be HLA-restricted in a later analysis, and the HLA associations seemed to be driven largely by CMV exposure. Compared with equally common non-associated chains, HLA-associated TCR beta chains in a later analysis were more clonally expanded and had lower generation probabilities. A later analysis found that TCR association rates varied across HLA loci, with DRB1 alleles showing the most associated TCRs and HLA-C alleles the fewest. Because HLA typing was missing for some donors at each locus, association tests included only the typed subset. An earlier analysis of approximately 570 of the donors showed that most TCR beta V segments appeared in productive rearrangements either about 90% or about 30% of the time, which broadly matched IMGT annotations. According to the authors, the approach could potentially be generalized to other disease states and immunological phenotypes. According to a later analysis, parvovirus B19, influenza, CMV and Epstein-Barr virus appeared linked to several top co-occurrence clusters. Cytomegalovirus status was reported to be diagnosed by the classifier with high specificity and sensitivity in both the original and validation cohorts. The study gave a list of 150 to 200 TCR beta chains associated with cytomegalovirus. The 87-base-pair reads could not distinguish some IMGT-functional V segments, including TRBV6-2 and TRBV6-3, so those segments were excluded. The cohort was sequenced for TCR beta chains only, and without alpha or paired-chain data the features that could be detected were limited. Assigning TCR associations to individual alleles was difficult when HLA alleles, especially DR and DQ, strongly co-occurred. Specific HLA alleles were associated with over 15,000 TCR beta sequences at a false discovery rate of 0.05 in a later analysis. A cluster of highly shared sequence variants was judged likely to be a technical artifact of the sequencing pipeline. A later genetic analysis reported fewer N-insertions in productive TCRs among donors in an Asian-associated ancestry cluster than the approximately 700-donor mean. Across donors, most TCR sequences were observed very rarely, whereas some public TCRs were present in many individuals.

Library construction relied on the immunoSEQ multiplex PCR assay. For the multiplex PCR, a mixture combining 60 forward primers for TCR Vbeta segments and 13 reverse primers for TCR Jbeta segments was used. A multiplex PCR assay on genomic DNA amplified the CDR3 region of rearranged TCR beta genes. On the Illumina HiSeq System, the amplified TCR beta libraries were sequenced as 87-base-pair reads. Per the original workflow: A later analysis counted around 72 million unique TCR beta chains across the 500 to 850 repertoires, and some 11 million of these chains were shared by at least two donors. Raw reads were error-corrected and collapsed into unique sequences by a nearest-neighbor algorithm in which closely related sequences were merged to remove PCR and sequencing errors. CDR3 sequences were aligned to IMGT reference sequences to assign V, D and J gene segments. For a sequence to be retained, a match of at least six nucleotides to both a V gene segment and a J gene segment was required. A rearrangement was called productive if the CDR3 had no stop codons and remained in frame with V and J, and every other rearrangement was called non-productive. Following IMGT convention, CDR3 was defined as the stretch from the second conserved V-encoded cysteine to the conserved J-encoded phenylalanine. In an earlier analysis of around 640 of the donors, sequences lacking an unambiguous match to a single V gene segment were excluded. An earlier analysis of several hundred of the donors called V segments functional above 56.7% productive rearrangements and segregating when the between-donor standard deviation exceeded 5%. A statistical classification framework was built for diagnosing cytomegalovirus status from the catalog of TCR beta chain sequences. A later analysis assigned V and J genes by comparing TCR nucleotide sequences with IMGT/GENE-DB human TR gene sequences. The TCRdist pipeline was used in a later analysis to assign CDR3 sequences and most-parsimonious VDJ recombination scenarios. In a later analysis, each TCR beta chain was defined by its CDR3 amino acid sequence together with its V-gene family, and reads lacking a unique V-gene family were excluded. A later analysis removed 550 to 700 highly shared, low-generation-probability nucleotide sequences to deal with suspected cross-contamination and a sequencing artifact. In a later analysis, a clonal expansion index for each public chain was calculated from normalized within-repertoire ranks of inferred template counts. Generation probabilities in a later analysis came from a VDJ recombination model fitted to out-of-frame rearrangements, and those results were checked against IGoR. Hypergeometric tests were used in a later analysis to score TCR-TCR, TCR-HLA and TCR-CMV co-occurrence, with a repertoire-size bias correction applied to the TCR pairs. A later analysis estimated false discovery rates by permuting HLA or CMV assignments 20 times. In a later analysis, co-occurring TCRs were grouped using DBSCAN, and TCRdist sequence similarity was added for clustering within HLA-allele-positive subsets. Repertoires with fewer than 30,000 or more than 120,000 public chains were left out of co-occurrence clustering, as were five repertoires with anomalous nucleotide sharing. What TCRdb holds here is the immuneACCESS table cut down to in-frame rearrangements. Part of the clones is not present; checked against another copy, under half of the missing clones reflect an unresolved V gene, and the others are unexplained. V, J and clone size reflect that table, while D and trimming were determined from the DNA. In all, the sample holds tens of thousands of clones, and 74% of those were seen once. Under 7.5% of the sample rests with the top ten.

CDR3 length: 14 amino acids, cysteine to phenylalanine. The CDR3 DNA has 42 bases and is translated from base 1. The germline ends are 11 bases apart after V is trimmed by 5 bases and J by 4 bases. Via the germline V gene (reference sequence), CDR1 is MNHEY and CDR2 SMNVEV. In total, fewer than 750 healthy bone marrow donors made up the cohort. Cohort members were all nominally healthy when sampled, although unrecorded immune exposures were likely present. The donor tested CMV seropositive, placing the donor among the 289 seropositive members of the cohort. A peripheral blood sample was collected from each donor, and TCR beta sequencing was performed on peripheral blood mononuclear cells. The Qiagen DNeasy Blood Extraction Kit was used to extract genomic DNA from the blood cell samples.

The sequence was collected from a woman between 50 and 59 years old in good health and CMV-seropositive. The V gene is TRBV27 and the J gene is TRBJ2-2, with the D gene not clear enough to name. The sequenced sample was PBMCs. The CDR3 region has the sequence CASSPQALTGELFF. The bases read TGTGCCAGCAGTCCTCAGGCCCTCACCGGGGAGCTGTTTTTT.